What follows describes a single TCR beta chain. The data were produced by immunoSEQ multiplex PCR, yet TCRdb's version contains in-frame clones alone and is incomplete. The table records about 150,000 clones, 60% to 80% of them present only once. The sample belongs to a study of blood T cell repertoires in COVID-19. Trimming left V 0 bases short and J 3 bases short, with 7 bases between. The CDR3 has 15 residues. CDR1 SGHRS and CDR2 YFSETQ come from the germline V gene. V and J are TRBV5-1 and TRBJ2-6, with D uncertain. The TCR sequence derives from a man in his 60s who had recovered from COVID-19. The sequenced sample was peripheral blood. CDR3 residues: CASSLGGRGANVLTF. Here the CDR3 DNA reads TGCGCCAGCAGCTTGGGAGGTCGTGGGGCCAACGTCCTGACTTTC.